A single sample is the source of the 9 T cell receptor beta chains below, sequenced in a study of cytomegalovirus exposure and HLA in healthy donors. PCR primers comprised 60 Vbeta and 13 Jbeta primers. Profiling relied on immunoSEQ multiplex PCR, and the TCRdb table lists in-frame clones only, not all of them. The sample carries about 130,000 clones, more than 80% recorded once. The sample comprised PBMCs. The receptors derive from a male donor in good health and CMV-seronegative.

This chain connects TRBV5-6 to TRBJ2-1; D is ambiguous. Germline loops: CDR1 SGHDT, CDR2 YYEEEE. Between the trimmed V and J ends, which lost 3 bases and 10 bases, there was a span of 17 bases. The CDR3 is 14 amino acids. The CDR3 bases are TGTGCCAGCAGCTCTCTAGATACTCTAGGAGAGCAGTTCTTC. This sequence encodes CASSSLDTLGEQFF.

J is TRBJ1-2 and V is TRBV30, with D possibly matching TRBD1 (6 bases). The CDR3 runs 13 residues. The V gene lost 3 bases and the J gene lost 6 bases, with 14 bases spanning the gap. Germline V gives CDR1 GTSNPN, CDR2 SVGIG (reference sequence). The CDR3: CAWSNTGLHGYTF. CDR3 sequence (DNA): TGTGCCTGGAGCAATACAGGGCTTCATGGCTACACCTTC. The variable domain in full, completed from reference TRBV30 and TRBJ1-2, reads SQTIHQWPATLVQPVGSPLSLECTVEGTSNPNLYWYRQAAGRGLQLLFYSVGIGQISSEVPQNLSASRPQDRQFILSSKKLLLSDSGFYLCAWSNTGLHGYTFGSGTRLTVV.

This chain connects TRBV5-1 to TRBJ2-7; a possible D gene is TRBD1 (7 bases). The V end lost 4 bases, the J end lost 3 bases, and 11 bases lay between the germline ends. The germline V gene encodes CDR1 SGHRS and CDR2 YFSETQ. The CDR3 covers 13 residues. The CDR3 nucleotides are TGCGCCAGCAGCAACAGGGGAGGCTACGAGCAGTACTTC. It translates to CASSNRGGYEQYF.

The V and J genes are TRBV7-3 and TRBJ1-1; D is possibly TRBD1 (5 bases). This CDR3 contains 17 residues. The germline V gene encodes CDR1 SGHTA and CDR2 FQGTGA. V lost 7 bases to trimming and J lost 1 base, with 22 bases between them. This CDR3 reads CASTDSDLTGGNTEAFF. CDR3 nucleotides: TGTGCCAGCACCGACAGTGACTTAACGGGGGGGAACACTGAAGCTTTCTTT.

V is TRBV7-9 and J is TRBJ2-5; 7 bases map to TRBD2. Germline CDR1 and CDR2: SEHNR and FQNEAQ (reference sequence). CDR3 length: 15 residues. Trimming at V came to 3 bases and at J to 7 bases, leaving 11 bases not matched to a gene. The CDR3 is CASSFSSGRTATQYF. The CDR3 DNA reads TGTGCCAGCAGCTTTTCATCCGGGAGGACGGCGACCCAGTACTTC.

V gene TRBV9 combines with J gene TRBJ2-7; perhaps TRBD1 as D (5 bases). The CDR3 runs to 15 residues. The V end lost 0 bases, the J end lost 3 bases, and 13 bases lay between the germline ends. Germline V CDR1 and CDR2: SGDLS, YYNGEE. This CDR3 is CASSVGADTYYEQYF. The DNA for the CDR3 is TGTGCCAGCAGCGTAGGTGCGGACACTTACTACGAGCAGTACTTC.

V gene TRBV7-2 combines with J gene TRBJ2-1, with D unclear. Deletions cut 2 bases from V and 9 bases from J, with 14 bases between. Per the germline V gene, CDR1 is SGHTA and CDR2 is FQGNSA. The CDR3 consists of 14 residues. The CDR3 DNA is TGTGCCAGCAGCTTAACCCCAGCGCTGGCTGAGCAGTTCTTC. Translated, it gives CASSLTPALAEQFF. The complete variable domain, with remaining parts taken from reference TRBV7-2 and TRBJ2-1, reads GAGVSQSPSNKVTEKGKDVELRCDPISGHTALYWYRQSLGQGLEFLIYFQGNSAPDKSGLPSDRFSAERTGGSVSTLTIQRTQQEDSAVYLCASSLTPALAEQFFGPGTRLTVL.

The rearrangement joins TRBV19 to TRBJ1-1, with 7 nucleotides matching TRBD1. From germline, CDR1 is LNHDA and CDR2 SQIVND (reference sequence). The CDR3 extends over 14 amino acids. Germline trimming cut 5 bases from V and 2 bases from J; bases unmatched to any gene: 5. CDR3 region: CASSVGTANTEAFF. The CDR3 bases are TGTGCCAGTAGTGTCGGGACAGCCAACACTGAAGCTTTCTTT.

The chain employs TRBV19 and TRBJ2-3, with TRBD2 identical over 11 bases. Germline assignment: CDR1 LNHDA and CDR2 SQIVND (reference sequence). The CDR3 has 17 amino acids. After removal of 2 bases from V and 2 bases from J, the junction contained 6 bases not matched to a gene. The CDR3: CASSILGLADSTDTQYF. As DNA, the CDR3 is TGTGCCAGTAGTATATTGGGACTAGCGGACTCCACAGATACGCAGTATTTT.